Described below is a single TCR beta chain sequence and its context. The CDR3 consists of 15 residues. With 2 bases clipped from V and 1 base from J, the junction kept 3 bases outside the gene matches. Germline assignment: CDR1 MNHEY and CDR2 SVGAGI. The record originates from a study of T cell changes during pregnancy in multiple sclerosis. This table comes from immunoSEQ multiplex PCR, and its TCRdb copy is limited to in-frame clones, with some not included. The sample holds under 95,000 clones; around 92% are singletons and the top ten take around 2%. Sequences were derived from peripheral blood, sampled after pregnancy. The chain has TRBV6-5 and TRBJ2-3, with 7 bases aligning to TRBD2. This TCR came from a female donor with multiple sclerosis, enrolled in a pregnancy study. CDR3 residues: CASSYKSGGTDTQYF. Here the CDR3 DNA reads TGTGCCAGCAGTTACAAGAGCGGGGGCACAGATACGCAGTATTTT.